One sample yielded the 23 T cell receptor beta chains listed below, sequenced in a study of memory CD4+ T cells and cytomegalovirus serostatus. Single viable CD3+CD4+CD8-CD45RO+ cells were sorted as the memory CD4+ T cells. The data were produced by immunoSEQ multiplex PCR, yet TCRdb's version contains in-frame clones alone and is incomplete. Of about 56,000 clones listed, around 76% are singletons. The specimen was memory CD4+ T cells from blood. These receptors originate from an adult in good health and CMV-seronegative.

The chain uses TRBV5-1 and TRBJ2-6, with D perhaps assigned TRBD1 or TRBD2 (6 bases each). Trimming shortened V by 0 bases and J by 2 bases, and 12 bases separated the two germline ends. From germline, CDR1 is SGHRS and CDR2 YFSETQ. The CDR3 extends over 17 amino acids. For the CDR3, the DNA is TGCGCCAGCAGCTTGGCACAGGGAGGCGCTGGGGCCAACGTCCTGACTTTC. Protein: CASSLAQGGAGANVLTF.

The CDR3 DNA sequence: TGTGCCAGCAGCTTAACGGGGCACCATCAGCCCCAGCATTTT. This sequence encodes CASSLTGHHQPQHF. The V gene is TRBV11-2, the J gene TRBJ1-5; D perhaps matches TRBD1 (5 bases). The V end was cut by 2 bases, the J end by 5 bases, with 10 bases between. Germline V CDR1 and CDR2: SGHAT, FQNNGV. This CDR3 comprises 14 residues. Combining the CDR3 with reference TRBV11-2 and TRBJ1-5 gives the whole variable domain EAGVAQSPRYKIIEKRQSVAFWCNPISGHATLYWYQQILGQGPKLLIQFQNNGVVDDSQLPKDRFSAERLKGVDSTLKIQPAKLEDSAVYLCASSLTGHHQPQHFGDGTRLSIL.

V usage is TRBV4-3 and J usage is TRBJ1-4, with D unresolved. CDR3 length: 15 residues. Germline V gives CDR1 LGHNA, CDR2 YSLEER. The V end lost 2 bases, the J end lost 0 bases, and 7 bases lay between the germline ends. The CDR3 DNA reads TGCGCCAGCAGCCAAAAATATGCAACTAATGAAAAACTGTTTTTT. Residues: CASSQKYATNEKLFF.

This clone was counted a single time. The V gene is TRBV4-2, the J gene TRBJ2-2; D unresolved. CDR1 LGHNA and CDR2 YNFKEQ come from the germline V gene. The CDR3 is 15 residues long. Trimming cost V 0 bases and J 5 bases, with 10 bases left between them. The CDR3 here is CASSQDRILTGELFF. The CDR3, as DNA: TGTGCCAGCAGCCAAGATAGGATCCTAACCGGGGAGCTGTTTTTT.

The chain joins TRBV6-1 to TRBJ1-2; D is ambiguous. The CDR3 runs to 12 residues. The V gene's germline CDR1 is MNHNS and CDR2 SASEGT. V lost 2 bases, J lost 4 bases, and 5 bases lay in between. DNA for the CDR3: TGTGCCAGCAGTGAAAGAGGCTATGGCTACACCTTC. As protein: CASSERGYGYTF.

This clone has only a few counts. J is TRBJ2-7 and V is TRBV30; D remains unclear. The CDR3 runs to 13 residues. The ends were cut back, 2 bases at V and 3 bases at J, with 11 bases in the middle. Germline V gene data show CDR1 as GTSNPN and CDR2 as SVGIG (reference sequence). CDR3 DNA: TGTGCCTGGAGTAGGGCCAGAATCTACGAGCAGTACTTC. Protein: CAWSRARIYEQYF.

The gene calls are TRBV5-6 and TRBJ2-3, with 9 bases lining up with TRBD1. Germline V gives CDR1 SGHDT, CDR2 YYEEEE. V lost 2 bases, J lost 13 bases, and 2 bases stayed unmatched. CDR3 length: 11 residues. The DNA of the CDR3 is TGTGCCAGCAGCTTCCGGGACAGGGAGTATTTT. Protein: CASSFRDREYF.

CDR3 protein: CASRCGGGSGGNQPQHF. DNA for the CDR3: TGCGCCAGCCGATGTGGGGGGGGGTCTGGAGGCAATCAGCCCCAGCATTTT. The genes are TRBV10-1 and TRBJ1-5, with a possible D match to TRBD1 (5 bases). Germline lookup yields CDR1 WNHNN and CDR2 SYGVQD (reference sequence). This CDR3 is built from 17 residues. Trimming cost V 8 bases and J 2 bases, with 22 bases left between them.

The rearrangement uses TRBV28 and TRBJ2-2; 14 nucleotides align to TRBD2. The V and J ends lost 4 bases and 7 bases, in that order; junction bases with no gene match: 8. The CDR3 loop spans 17 amino acids. Per the germline V gene, CDR1 is MDHEN and CDR2 is SYDVKM. This chain's CDR3 is CASSSPGLAGVHGELFF. CDR3 DNA sequence: TGTGCCAGCAGTTCCCCGGGACTAGCGGGGGTGCACGGGGAGCTGTTTTTT.

V and J are TRBV4-2 and TRBJ2-1, with 9 bases lining up with TRBD2. The CDR3 covers 16 residues. J lost 0 bases, V lost 2 bases, and 2 bases had no gene match. Germline lookup yields CDR1 LGHNA and CDR2 YNFKEQ. The CDR3 reads CASSQSGGSSYNEQFF. CDR3 in DNA: TGTGCCAGCAGCCAAAGCGGGGGGAGCTCCTACAATGAGCAGTTCTTC.

The chain employs TRBV7-2 and TRBJ2-3; D call uncertain. V was cut by 4 bases and J by 7 bases, with 15 bases left in between. Germline V lookup: CDR1 SGHTA, CDR2 FQGNSA. The CDR3 has 14 amino acids. The CDR3 loop is CASSSEAPVNTQYF. DNA for the CDR3: TGTGCCAGCAGCTCCGAGGCCCCCGTCAATACGCAGTATTTT.

The genes are TRBV7-6 and TRBJ2-5; a weak D match, TRBD1 (6 bases). V was cut by 4 bases and J by 1 base, with 7 bases left in between. Germline V lookup: CDR1 SGHVS, CDR2 FNYEAQ. The CDR3 runs to 13 residues. The CDR3 sequence is CASSWTAQETQYF. The DNA for the CDR3 is TGTGCCAGCAGCTGGACAGCCCAAGAGACCCAGTACTTC.

This chain connects TRBV11-2 to TRBJ2-5; 9 nucleotides line up with TRBD1. This CDR3 comprises 14 residues. J gave up 5 bases and V 5 bases, and 6 bases lay outside the gene matches. Germline V gives CDR1 SGHAT, CDR2 FQNNGV. The CDR3 DNA sequence: TGTGCCAGCAGCGCCGACAGGGGGAGGGAGACCCAGTACTTC. Translation: CASSADRGRETQYF.

V usage is TRBV5-1 and J usage is TRBJ1-3; tentatively, D is TRBD1 (6 bases). The V and J ends lost 0 bases and 0 bases respectively, with 13 bases between them. The CDR3 has 17 residues. Germline CDR1 and CDR2: SGHRS and YFSETQ. CDR3 sequence: CASSLDGQYLSGNTIYF. Written as DNA, the CDR3 is TGCGCCAGCAGCTTGGACGGACAGTACCTCTCTGGAAACACCATATATTTT.

This sequence joins TRBV5-6 and TRBJ1-3, with D unclear. CDR1 SGHDT and CDR2 YYEEEE come from the germline V gene. Trimming took 2 bases from V and 0 from J, leaving 6 bases between them. The length of the CDR3 is 14 residues. CDR3 in amino acids: CASSFSLSGNTIYF. The CDR3 coding sequence is TGTGCCAGCAGCTTCTCCCTCTCTGGAAACACCATATATTTT. The full variable domain, in which reference TRBV5-6 and TRBJ1-3 provide the parts outside the CDR3, is DAGVTQSPTHLIKTRGQQVTLRCSPKSGHDTVSWYQQALGQGPQFIFQYYEEEERQRGNFPDRFSGHQFPNYSSELNVNALLLGDSALYLCASSFSLSGNTIYFGEGSWLTVV.

J is TRBJ1-2 and V is TRBV7-2; no firm D call. Trimming shortened V by 1 base and J by 2 bases, and 5 bases separated the two germline ends. CDR3 size: 13 residues. The germline V gene has CDR1 SGHTA and CDR2 FQGNSA. CDR3 protein: CASSLEENYGYTF. Here the CDR3 DNA reads TGTGCCAGCAGCTTAGAGGAAAACTATGGCTACACCTTC.

The chain is built from TRBV4-1 and TRBJ1-2; TRBD1 matches 7 bases. The CDR3 is 17 residues long. Trimming cost V 1 base and J 1 base; bases outside gene matches: 9. The germline V gene encodes CDR1 MGHRA and CDR2 YSYEKL. The CDR3 nucleotides read TGCGCCAGCAGCCAAGCCCTGGGACAGAAAGATAACTATGGCTACACCTTC. This sequence encodes CASSQALGQKDNYGYTF.

This clone appeared a few times. The chain couples TRBV14 to TRBJ1-1; possibly TRBD1 for D (5 bases). In germline, CDR1 is SGHDN, CDR2 FVKESK. V shed 6 bases and J shed 0 bases, with 8 bases lying between them. The CDR3 is made up of 13 amino acids. CDR3 in amino acids: CASRLTVNTEAFF. The CDR3 DNA is TGTGCCAGCAGGCTGACAGTGAACACTGAAGCTTTCTTT.

The CDR3: CASSRTSGGLNEQFF. The CDR3 nucleotides are TGTGCCAGCAGTCGGACTAGCGGGGGTTTGAATGAGCAGTTCTTC. The chain recombines TRBV6-1 with TRBJ2-1; TRBD2 agrees at 13 bases. The CDR3 spans 15 residues. The junction had 5 bases not matched to a gene; V was cut back by 5 bases and J by 7 bases. CDR1 is MNHNS, CDR2 SASEGT, per germline.

This clone has just one count. This chain uses TRBV23-1 with TRBJ1-2; D is possibly TRBD1 (5 bases). TRBV23-1 counts as an open reading frame of uncertain function. CDR3 length: 15 residues. The germline V and J ends were trimmed by 2 bases and 0 bases, with 10 bases remaining between them. CDR3 nucleotides: TGCGCCAGCAGTCAAACCAGGGAAGCTAACTATGGCTACACCTTC. Its protein product is CASSQTREANYGYTF.

The chain employs TRBV7-2 and TRBJ2-2; unclear D gene. The germline gives CDR1 SGHTA, CDR2 FQGNSA. CDR3 length: 13 amino acids. With 2 bases removed from V and 6 bases from J, the gap between germline ends came to 7 bases. The CDR3: CASSLNAAGELFF. CDR3 in DNA: TGTGCCAGCAGCTTAAACGCAGCCGGGGAGCTGTTTTTT.

The J gene is TRBJ1-1, the V gene TRBV7-2; D uncertain. CDR1 and CDR2 (germline): SGHTA, FQGNSA. V was trimmed by 3 bases and J by 4 bases, leaving 12 bases between them. The CDR3 is 14 amino acids. CDR3 amino acids: CASSFTETGTEAFF. The CDR3 nucleotides read TGTGCCAGCAGCTTTACGGAGACGGGCACTGAAGCTTTCTTT.

The chain carries TRBV5-4 and TRBJ2-5; D is possibly TRBD1 (6 bases). Germline V gene data show CDR1 as SGHNT and CDR2 as YYREEE (reference sequence). The V end was cut by 1 base, the J end by 1 base, with 11 bases between. The CDR3 has 15 residues. CDR3 in amino acids: CASSLRLGGQETQYF. DNA for the CDR3: TGTGCCAGCAGCTTGAGATTAGGGGGCCAAGAGACCCAGTACTTC.